This T cell receptor (beta chain) was observed in a study of blood T cells in healthy people across ages. Study-wide results and limits: Not knowing donor CMV status may have confounded expanded clonotype changes.

Alongside a J-beta primer mix, a sample-barcoded 5' primer served in a second PCR lasting about 6 to 11 cycles. TCRdb analysed the 5' RACE reads with MiXCR anew, one entry per CDR3 protein. The profile shows roughly 680,000 distinct CDR3 sequences, more than 45% of them singletons. CDR1 is SGHRS and CDR2 is YFSETQ in the germline V gene. After removal of 3 bases from V and 3 bases from J, the junction contained 7 bases not matched to a gene. The CDR3 contains 16 residues. Remarks on this clonotype: Its antigen is as yet unknown.

The sequence came from an elderly woman in good health. Sequenced material: blood. V usage is TRBV5-1 and J usage is TRBJ2-7; 12 positions agree with TRBD2. The CDR3 DNA is TGCGCCAGCAGCTGGGGACTAGCGGGTGTATTCTACGAGCAGTACTTC. It yields the protein CASSWGLAGVFYEQYF.